Each of the 20 T cell receptor beta chains below was sequenced from the same sample in a study of identifying expanded T cells in peripheral blood. TCRdb's table, derived via immunoSEQ multiplex PCR, lists solely in-frame clones and lacks some. The data contain about 100,000 clones, approximately 89% of them singletons. Sequenced material: blood. These receptors were obtained from a person between 18 and 75 years old in good health.

Note on this clone: The identical CDR3 is also encoded by other nucleotide sequences in the sample. V usage is TRBV27 and J usage is TRBJ1-1, with a weak D call TRBD1 (5 bases). This CDR3 is 13 amino acids long. Germline V gene lookup returns CDR1 MNHEY and CDR2 SMNVEV (reference sequence). V lost 4 bases and J 3 bases, leaving 9 bases between the germline ends. The CDR3 DNA follows: TGTGCCAGCAGTTGGGGGTTCGACACTGAAGCTTTCTTT. Residues: CASSWGFDTEAFF.

V usage is TRBV10-3 and J usage is TRBJ1-1; D gene ambiguous. Germline V lookup: CDR1 ENHRY, CDR2 SYGVKD. The CDR3 is 15 residues long. The V end lost 0 bases, the J end lost 2 bases, and 10 bases lay between the germline ends. The CDR3 DNA reads as TGTGCCATCAGTGAGTCGTTAGGGCGAAACACTGAAGCTTTCTTT. Translation gives CAISESLGRNTEAFF.

The chain has TRBV6-1 and TRBJ1-5, with D unresolved. Trimming removed 4 bases at V and 0 bases at J, with 10 bases between. Germline V gives CDR1 MNHNS, CDR2 SASEGT. The CDR3 is 15 amino acids. In DNA, the CDR3 is TGTGCCAGCAGTGTAGTGGCAGTTAGCAATCAGCCCCAGCATTTT. Amino acid sequence: CASSVVAVSNQPQHF.

The rearrangement joins TRBV6-6 to TRBJ2-2; 7 bases fit TRBD2. Germline CDR1 MNHNY, CDR2 SVGAGI (reference sequence). The CDR3 is made up of 13 amino acids. J gave up 6 bases and V 5 bases, and 3 bases lay outside the gene matches. The CDR3 nucleotides read TGTGCCAGCAGTCTCGCGGGGGCCGGGGAGCTGTTTTTT. This sequence encodes CASSLAGAGELFF.

V is TRBV18 and J is TRBJ2-7; 8 bases fit TRBD2. The CDR3 totals 15 residues. V shed 3 bases, J shed 2 bases, and the junction held 6 bases outside the gene matches. Germline CDR1 KGHSH, CDR2 LQKENI. Here the CDR3 DNA reads TGTGCCAGCTCACCTGGAAGCGGGAGCCCCTACGAGCAGTACTTC. Protein sequence: CASSPGSGSPYEQYF.

The chain is built from TRBV5-6 and TRBJ2-5; TRBD1 is a possible D gene (5 bases). CDR1 and CDR2 (germline): SGHDT, YYEEEE. The CDR3 length is 13 residues. The ends were cut back, 1 base at V and 5 bases at J, with 9 bases in the middle. The CDR3 spells CASSLYQGETQYF. CDR3 coding DNA: TGTGCCAGCAGCTTGTACCAGGGTGAGACCCAGTACTTC.

The chain combines TRBV27 with TRBJ2-1, with 9 bases identical to TRBD2. The CDR3 spans 15 residues. Germline-derived CDR1 and CDR2 are MNHEY and SMNVEV (reference sequence). V lost 2 bases and J lost 4; bases outside the gene matches: 3. The CDR3 protein is CASSLGGLAYNEQFF. CDR3 DNA: TGTGCCAGCAGTTTAGGGGGACTAGCTTACAATGAGCAGTTCTTC.

The V gene is TRBV5-1, the J gene TRBJ1-1, with TRBD1 identical over 8 bases. V was clipped by 3 bases and J by 0 bases; unmatched bases: 4. The CDR3 totals 15 residues. Germline CDR1 and CDR2: SGHRS and YFSETQ. Here the CDR3 DNA reads TGCGCCAGCAGCTCCCCAGGGGGCGTGAACACTGAAGCTTTCTTT. The encoded protein is CASSSPGGVNTEAFF.

This chain joins TRBV9 and TRBJ2-1; unclear D gene. Germline CDR1 SGDLS, CDR2 YYNGEE. Trimming cost V 0 bases and J 5 bases, with 6 bases left between them. This CDR3 has 13 amino acids. CDR3 nucleotides: TGTGCCAGCAGCGTAGGGCGTCACAATGAGCAGTTCTTC. Its translation is CASSVGRHNEQFF.

The chain is built from TRBV28 and TRBJ1-4, with TRBD1 matching 7 bases. The CDR3 loop spans 14 amino acids. Germline CDR1 and CDR2: MDHEN and SYDVKM. Germline trimming cut 5 bases from V and 6 bases from J; bases unmatched to any gene: 6. The CDR3 region has the DNA TGTGCCAGCAGTAAGACAGGGTGGGATGAAAAACTGTTTTTT. This codes for CASSKTGWDEKLFF.

This chain joins TRBV30 and TRBJ1-1; D ambiguous. CDR1 and CDR2 (germline): GTSNPN, SVGIG (reference sequence). CDR3 length: 12 residues. The V gene lost 0 bases and the J gene lost 1 base, with 3 bases spanning the gap. The CDR3 sequence is CAWSVGNTEAFF. The CDR3 DNA sequence: TGTGCCTGGAGTGTGGGGAACACTGAAGCTTTCTTT.

This clone was recorded once. The chain employs TRBV5-1 and TRBJ2-3, with 8 bases that match TRBD1. CDR3 size: 16 residues. The V gene's germline CDR1 is SGHRS and CDR2 YFSETQ. Germline trimming cut 0 bases from V and 5 bases from J; bases unmatched to any gene: 8. The CDR3 DNA reads TGCGCCAGCAGCTTGGCTCGACAGGGGACGTTAGATACGCAGTATTTT. The encoded protein is CASSLARQGTLDTQYF.

V and J are TRBV13 and TRBJ2-3; D is undetermined. Trimming cost V 5 bases and J 4 bases, with 16 bases left between them. The CDR3 extends over 15 amino acids. The germline CDR1 and CDR2 sequences are PRHDT and FYEKMQ (reference sequence). CDR3 region: CASSPPGKRADTQYF. The CDR3, as DNA: TGTGCCAGCAGCCCACCGGGCAAAAGGGCAGATACGCAGTATTTT.

The chain uses TRBV7-3 and TRBJ2-7; 7 positions agree with TRBD2. Germline V gives CDR1 SGHTA, CDR2 FQGTGA. This CDR3 region has 14 residues. Trimming took 5 bases from V and 7 from J; bases not matched to a gene: 11. CDR3 protein: CASSLGGTAEEQYF. The DNA for the CDR3 is TGTGCCAGCAGCCTCGGGGGGACCGCTGAAGAGCAGTACTTC.

The chain recombines TRBV25-1 with TRBJ1-2; 10 bases align to TRBD1. This CDR3 spans 14 amino acids. Looked up from germline, CDR1 is MGHDK and CDR2 is SYGVNS. Losses at the gene ends were 3 bases for V and 6 bases for J; bases not matched to a gene: 4. CDR3 sequence reads: CASSELGTGDGYTF. The CDR3 DNA is TGTGCCAGCAGTGAGCTTGGGACAGGGGATGGCTACACCTTC.

The count of this clone is one. J is TRBJ1-2 and V is TRBV7-2; D gene unclear. Trimming stripped 3 bases from V and 1 base from J, with 9 bases between. Germline loops: CDR1 SGHTA, CDR2 FQGNSA. The CDR3 is 14 amino acids. CDR3 residues: CASSLDGINYGYTF. The CDR3 DNA reads TGTGCCAGCAGCTTGGACGGAATTAACTATGGCTACACCTTC.

The CDR3, as DNA: TGTGCCAGCAGTGAAGACAGGGGGTTGAGCACTGAAGCTTTCTTT. Its translation: CASSEDRGLSTEAFF. V is TRBV2 and J is TRBJ1-1; TRBD1 matches at 8 bases. J lost 4 bases, V lost 1 base, and 5 bases had no gene match. The CDR3 loop spans 15 amino acids. Germline-derived CDR1 and CDR2 are SNHLY and FYNNEI. Looking up the rest from reference TRBV2 and TRBJ1-1 gives the full variable domain: EPEVTQTPSHQVTQMGQEVILRCVPISNHLYFYWYRQILGQKVEFLVSFYNNEISEKSEIFDDQFSVERPDGSNFTLKIRSTKLEDSAMYFCASSEDRGLSTEAFFGQGTRLTVV.

The chain recombines TRBV5-8 with TRBJ1-6; D unclear. The germline V gene has CDR1 SGHTS and CDR2 YDEGEE. The CDR3 is 15 amino acids. With 2 bases removed from V and 8 bases from J, the gap between germline ends came to 14 bases. The DNA for the CDR3 is TGTGCCAGCAGCTTACTCGGACGGGTAGATTCACCCCTCCACTTT. Translation gives CASSLLGRVDSPLHF.

The chain is built from TRBV30 and TRBJ1-1; D is perhaps TRBD1 (5 bases). Germline assignment: CDR1 GTSNPN and CDR2 SVGIG (reference sequence). The CDR3 runs 14 residues. V was clipped by 1 base and J by 3 bases, with 12 bases between them. The CDR3 DNA reads TGTGCCTGGAGTGGACAGTTTCGATACACTGAAGCTTTCTTT. This gives the protein CAWSGQFRYTEAFF. The full variable domain, in which reference TRBV30 and TRBJ1-1 provide the parts outside the CDR3, is SQTIHQWPATLVQPVGSPLSLECTVEGTSNPNLYWYRQAAGRGLQLLFYSVGIGQISSEVPQNLSASRPQDRQFILSSKKLLLSDSGFYLCAWSGQFRYTEAFFGQGTRLTVV.

The chain couples TRBV30 to TRBJ1-1; tentative D call: TRBD1 (5 bases). The CDR3 spans 13 residues. The V end was cut by 2 bases, the J end by 8 bases, with 15 bases between. The germline CDR1 and CDR2 sequences are GTSNPN and SVGIG (reference sequence). CDR3 sequence reads: CAWSRGHSVEAFF. As DNA, the CDR3 is TGTGCCTGGAGTCGTGGACACTCTGTGGAAGCTTTCTTT.